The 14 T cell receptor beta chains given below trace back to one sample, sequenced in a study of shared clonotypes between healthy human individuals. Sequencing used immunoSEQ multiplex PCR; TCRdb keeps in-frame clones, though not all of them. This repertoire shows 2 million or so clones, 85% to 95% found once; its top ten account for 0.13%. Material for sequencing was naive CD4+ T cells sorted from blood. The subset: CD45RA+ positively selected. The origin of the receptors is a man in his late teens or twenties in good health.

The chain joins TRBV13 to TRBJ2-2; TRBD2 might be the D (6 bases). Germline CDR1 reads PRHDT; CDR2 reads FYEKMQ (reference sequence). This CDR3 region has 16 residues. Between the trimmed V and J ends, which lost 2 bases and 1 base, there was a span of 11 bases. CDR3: CASSLRSGRNTGELFF. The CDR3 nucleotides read TGTGCCAGCAGCTTAAGGTCCGGGAGGAACACCGGGGAGCTGTTTTTT.

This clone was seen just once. The CDR3 DNA sequence: TGTGCCAGCAGTTTAGAGAGCGGGGGCACCTACGAGCAGTACTTC. Translation gives CASSLESGGTYEQYF. The gene calls are TRBV27 and TRBJ2-7; 8 bases align to TRBD2. Germline CDR1 is MNHEY and CDR2 is SMNVEV (reference sequence). The V segment lost 2 bases and the J segment 2 bases; nucleotides outside the gene matches: 5. This CDR3 comprises 15 residues.

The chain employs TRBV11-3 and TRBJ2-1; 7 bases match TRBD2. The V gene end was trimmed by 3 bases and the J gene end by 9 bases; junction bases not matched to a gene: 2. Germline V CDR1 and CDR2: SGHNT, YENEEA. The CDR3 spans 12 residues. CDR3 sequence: CASSFGGTEQFF. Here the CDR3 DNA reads TGTGCCAGCAGCTTCGGGGGGACTGAGCAGTTCTTC.

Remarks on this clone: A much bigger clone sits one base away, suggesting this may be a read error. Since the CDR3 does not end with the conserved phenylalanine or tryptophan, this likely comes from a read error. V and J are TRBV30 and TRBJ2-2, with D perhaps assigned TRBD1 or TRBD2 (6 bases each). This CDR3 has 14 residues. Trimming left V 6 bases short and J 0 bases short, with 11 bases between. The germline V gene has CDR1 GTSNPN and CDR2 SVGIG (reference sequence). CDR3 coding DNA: TGTGCCTGCAGGGGACTTCCGAACACCGGGGAGCTGTTTCTT. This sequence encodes CACRGLPNTGELFL.

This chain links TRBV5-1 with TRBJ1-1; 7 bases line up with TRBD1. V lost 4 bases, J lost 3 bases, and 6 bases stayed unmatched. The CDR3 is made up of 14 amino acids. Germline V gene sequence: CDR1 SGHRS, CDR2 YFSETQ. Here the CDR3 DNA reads TGCGCCAGCAGCATTTCCGGGACAGACACTGAAGCTTTCTTT. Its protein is CASSISGTDTEAFF.

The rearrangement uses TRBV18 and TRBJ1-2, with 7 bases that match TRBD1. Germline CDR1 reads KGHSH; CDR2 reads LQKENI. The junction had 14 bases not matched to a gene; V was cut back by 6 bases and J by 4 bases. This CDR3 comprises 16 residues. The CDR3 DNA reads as TGTGCCAGCTCCCCGGGTACAGGGGCAACGCCCTATGGCTACACCTTC. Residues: CASSPGTGATPYGYTF.

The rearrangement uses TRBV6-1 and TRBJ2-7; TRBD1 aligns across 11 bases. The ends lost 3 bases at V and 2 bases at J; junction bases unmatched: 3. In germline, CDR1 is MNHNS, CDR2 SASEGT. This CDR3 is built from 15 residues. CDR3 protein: CASSEMGQGAYEQYF. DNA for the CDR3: TGTGCCAGCAGTGAGATGGGACAGGGGGCCTACGAGCAGTACTTC.

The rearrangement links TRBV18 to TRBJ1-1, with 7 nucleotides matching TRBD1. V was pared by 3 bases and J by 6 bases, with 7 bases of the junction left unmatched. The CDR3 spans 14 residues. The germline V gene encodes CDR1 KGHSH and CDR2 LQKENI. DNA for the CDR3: TGTGCCAGCTCACCGGGGACAGAAGCGCCTGAAGCTTTCTTT. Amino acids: CASSPGTEAPEAFF.

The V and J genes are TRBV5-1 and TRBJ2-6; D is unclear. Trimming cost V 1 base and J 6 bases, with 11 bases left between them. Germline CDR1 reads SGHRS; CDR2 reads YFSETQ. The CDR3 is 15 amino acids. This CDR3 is CASSLFSTSANVLTF. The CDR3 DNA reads TGCGCCAGCAGCTTGTTCAGTACCTCGGCCAACGTCCTGACTTTC.

CDR3 region: CASSEDPLTLYEQYF. The CDR3 bases are TGTGCCAGCAGTGAAGATCCCCTTACCCTCTACGAGCAGTACTTC. The chain combines TRBV6-1 with TRBJ2-7; D is undetermined. In germline, CDR1 is MNHNS, CDR2 SASEGT. There are 15 residues in the CDR3. V was clipped by 1 base and J by 3 bases, with 13 bases between them.

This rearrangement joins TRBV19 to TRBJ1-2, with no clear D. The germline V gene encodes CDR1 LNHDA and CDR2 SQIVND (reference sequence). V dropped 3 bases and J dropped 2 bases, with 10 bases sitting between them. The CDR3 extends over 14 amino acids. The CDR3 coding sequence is TGTGCCAGTAGTATGGTCTCGGGAAACTATGGCTACACCTTC. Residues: CASSMVSGNYGYTF.

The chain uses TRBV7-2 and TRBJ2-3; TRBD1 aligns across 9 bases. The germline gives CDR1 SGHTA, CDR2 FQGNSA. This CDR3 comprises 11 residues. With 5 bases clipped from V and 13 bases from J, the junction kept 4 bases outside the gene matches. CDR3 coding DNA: TGTGCCAGCAGCCTCCGGGACAGGGAGTATTTT. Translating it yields CASSLRDREYF.

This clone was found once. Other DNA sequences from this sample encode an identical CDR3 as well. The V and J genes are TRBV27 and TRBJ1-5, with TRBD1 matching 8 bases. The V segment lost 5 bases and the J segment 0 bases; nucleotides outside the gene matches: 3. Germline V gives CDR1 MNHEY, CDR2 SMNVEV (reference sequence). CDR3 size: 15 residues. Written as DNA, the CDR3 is TGTGCCAGCAGTAGCGGGACAGGTAGCAATCAGCCCCAGCATTTT. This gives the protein CASSSGTGSNQPQHF.

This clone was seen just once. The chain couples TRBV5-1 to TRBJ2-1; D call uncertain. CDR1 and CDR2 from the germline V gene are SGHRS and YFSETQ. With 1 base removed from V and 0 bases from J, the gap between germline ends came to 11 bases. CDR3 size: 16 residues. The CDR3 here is CASSLLSSSSYNEQFF. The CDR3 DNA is TGCGCCAGCAGCTTGCTGTCTTCTAGCTCCTACAATGAGCAGTTCTTC.